These 13 T cell receptor beta chains were sequenced from one sample in a study of monozygotic twins with cystic fibrosis. Sequencing used immunoSEQ multiplex PCR; TCRdb keeps in-frame clones, though not all of them. The table has fewer than 30,000 clones, around 96% seen once; the top ten hold 2.5% to 3.5%. The specimen sequenced was blood. The receptors were gathered from a girl aged 2-10 years with cystic fibrosis.

In nucleotides, the CDR3 is TGTGCCAGCAGTTTAATCCACGGTTACGAGCAGTACTTC. Translation: CASSLIHGYEQYF. The chain carries TRBV27 and TRBJ2-7; no reliable D call. CDR1 MNHEY and CDR2 SMNVEV come from the germline V gene (reference sequence). The V end was cut by 2 bases, the J end by 4 bases, with 9 bases between. This CDR3 spans 13 amino acids.

The V call is TRBV30, the J call TRBJ2-7, with D perhaps TRBD1 or TRBD2 (5 bases each). In germline, CDR1 is GTSNPN, CDR2 SVGIG (reference sequence). Trimming left V 5 bases short and J 3 bases short, with 11 bases between. CDR3 length: 12 amino acids. The CDR3 loop is CAWGGRSYEQYF. The DNA for the CDR3 is TGTGCCTGGGGGGGACGGAGCTACGAGCAGTACTTC.

The chain links TRBV6-1 to TRBJ1-2, with D tentatively TRBD1 (5 bases). Germline V gene lookup returns CDR1 MNHNS and CDR2 SASEGT. There are 14 residues in the CDR3. Trimming left V 2 bases short and J 4 bases short, with 11 bases between. CDR3 DNA sequence: TGTGCCAGCAGTGAATGGGGGGTCGGCTATGGCTACACCTTC. This codes for CASSEWGVGYGYTF.

The chain joins TRBV9 to TRBJ1-2, with no clear D. This CDR3 is built from 13 residues. Germline V gene lookup returns CDR1 SGDLS and CDR2 YYNGEE. V was shortened by 4 bases and J by 8 bases, with 15 bases between the two germline ends. In DNA form, the CDR3 reads TGTGCCAGCAGCTCCCAGGAGGACGGCGGCTACACCTTC. Its translation is CASSSQEDGGYTF.

The gene calls are TRBV10-3 and TRBJ2-7; TRBD1 might be the D (6 bases). There are 14 residues in the CDR3. Germline assignment: CDR1 ENHRY and CDR2 SYGVKD. V shed 4 bases and J shed 0 bases, with 10 bases lying between them. The CDR3 sequence: CAISGGTHSYEQYF. The CDR3 DNA is TGTGCCATCAGTGGTGGGACACACTCCTACGAGCAGTACTTC.

The genes are TRBV7-2 and TRBJ1-2; D possibly corresponds to TRBD1 (5 bases). There are 14 residues in the CDR3. The ends were cut back, 4 bases at V and 4 bases at J, with 13 bases in the middle. Germline lookup yields CDR1 SGHTA and CDR2 FQGNSA. CDR3 sequence: CASSSRPGLYGYTF. CDR3 DNA sequence: TGTGCCAGCAGCTCCCGGCCAGGGCTCTATGGCTACACCTTC.

The chain combines TRBV7-8 with TRBJ1-3; D ambiguous. The germline CDR1 and CDR2 sequences are SGHVS and FQNEAQ. V dropped 5 bases and J dropped 0 bases, with 8 bases sitting between them. This CDR3 comprises 14 residues. The CDR3 sequence: CASSPRDSGNTIYF. CDR3 DNA sequence: TGTGCCAGCAGCCCGAGGGACTCTGGAAACACCATATATTTT.

The chain employs TRBV7-8 and TRBJ2-3; D gene unclear. From germline, CDR1 is SGHVS and CDR2 FQNEAQ. Trimming shortened V by 3 bases and J by 0 bases, and 13 bases separated the two germline ends. The CDR3 runs to 16 residues. This chain's CDR3 is CASSLVETSSTDTQYF. The CDR3 DNA reads as TGTGCCAGCAGCTTGGTTGAAACTTCTAGCACAGATACGCAGTATTTT. Together with reference TRBV7-8 and TRBJ2-3, the CDR3 gives the full variable domain: GAGVSQSPRYKVAKRGQDVALRCDPISGHVSLFWYQQALGQGPEFLTYFQNEAQLDKSGLPSDRFFAERPEGSVSTLKIQRTQQEDSAVYLCASSLVETSSTDTQYFGPGTRLTVL.

The chain carries TRBV2 and TRBJ1-5; 7 bases fit TRBD1. This CDR3 has 14 residues. V lost 4 bases to trimming and J lost 5 bases; unmatched junction nucleotides: 5. From germline, CDR1 is SNHLY and CDR2 FYNNEI. For the CDR3, the DNA is TGTGCCAGCAGTGTACAAGGGGGCGATCAGCCCCAGCATTTT. Its translation: CASSVQGGDQPQHF.

The V gene is TRBV6-1, the J gene TRBJ2-7, with D possibly matching TRBD2 (5 bases). The CDR3 runs to 15 residues. V was clipped by 4 bases and J by 1 base, with 14 bases between them. CDR1 and CDR2 (germline): MNHNS, SASEGT. The chain's CDR3 is CASSAWGDTSYEQYF. The CDR3 bases are TGTGCCAGCAGTGCCTGGGGAGACACATCCTACGAGCAGTACTTC.

The rearrangement links TRBV7-6 to TRBJ2-1; tentative D call: TRBD2 (6 bases). Deletions cut 3 bases from V and 1 base from J, with 7 bases between. The CDR3 loop spans 14 amino acids. The germline gives CDR1 SGHVS, CDR2 FNYEAQ. CDR3 nucleotide sequence: TGTGCCAGCAGCTTCGGACTATCCTACAATGAGCAGTTCTTC. This translates into CASSFGLSYNEQFF.

The chain joins TRBV27 to TRBJ2-2; D is uncertain. Germline CDR1 and CDR2: MNHEY and SMNVEV (reference sequence). There are 12 residues in the CDR3. Deletions cut 2 bases from V and 7 bases from J, with 5 bases between. The CDR3 protein is CASSLGVGELFF. Here the CDR3 DNA reads TGTGCCAGCAGTTTAGGGGTCGGGGAGCTGTTTTTT.

The chain recombines TRBV19 with TRBJ2-2, with a weak D call TRBD2 (5 bases). Germline CDR1 LNHDA, CDR2 SQIVND (reference sequence). This CDR3 spans 14 amino acids. Trimming pared 4 bases from V and 4 bases from J, leaving 10 bases between. The CDR3 region has the DNA TGTGCCAGTAGTAGGGCGCGGGTCACCGGGGAGCTGTTTTTT. Translating gives CASSRARVTGELFF.